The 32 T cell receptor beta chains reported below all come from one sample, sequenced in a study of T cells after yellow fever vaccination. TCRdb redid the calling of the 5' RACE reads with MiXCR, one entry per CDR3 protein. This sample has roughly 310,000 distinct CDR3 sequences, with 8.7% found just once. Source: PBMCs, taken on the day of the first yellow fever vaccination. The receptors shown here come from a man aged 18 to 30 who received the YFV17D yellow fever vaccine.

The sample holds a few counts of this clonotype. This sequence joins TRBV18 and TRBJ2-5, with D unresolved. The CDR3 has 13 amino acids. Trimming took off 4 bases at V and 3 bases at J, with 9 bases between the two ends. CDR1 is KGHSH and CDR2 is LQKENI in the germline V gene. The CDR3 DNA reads TGTGCCAGCTCACTAAACAGCGAAGAGACCCAGTACTTC. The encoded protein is CASSLNSEETQYF.

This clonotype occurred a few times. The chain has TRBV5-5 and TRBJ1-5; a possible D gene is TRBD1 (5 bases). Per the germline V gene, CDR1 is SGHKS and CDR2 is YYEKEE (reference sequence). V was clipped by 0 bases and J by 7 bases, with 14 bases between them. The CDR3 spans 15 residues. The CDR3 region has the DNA TGTGCCAGCAGCTTGGAAGGGGTCATAGGACAGCCCCAGCATTTT. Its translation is CASSLEGVIGQPQHF.

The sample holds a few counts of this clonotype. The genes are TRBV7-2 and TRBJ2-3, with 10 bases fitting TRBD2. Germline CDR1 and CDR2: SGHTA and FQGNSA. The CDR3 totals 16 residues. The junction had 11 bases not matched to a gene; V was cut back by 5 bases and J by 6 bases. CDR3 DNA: TGTGCCAGCAGCCCGCTCCCTAGCGGGGGTCTGGATACGCAGTATTTT. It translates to CASSPLPSGGLDTQYF.

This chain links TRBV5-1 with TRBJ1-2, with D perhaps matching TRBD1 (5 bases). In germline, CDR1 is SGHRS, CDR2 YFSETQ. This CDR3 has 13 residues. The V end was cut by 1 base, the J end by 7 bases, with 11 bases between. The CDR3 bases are TGCGCCAGCAGCTTGCAAGGGGTTCGTGGCTACACCTTC. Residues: CASSLQGVRGYTF. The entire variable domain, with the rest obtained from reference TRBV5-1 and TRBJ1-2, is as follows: KAGVTQTPRYLIKTRGQQVTLSCSPISGHRSVSWYQQTPGQGLQFLFEYFSETQRNKGNFPGRFSGRQFSNSRSEMNVSTLELGDSALYLCASSLQGVRGYTFGSGTRLTVV.

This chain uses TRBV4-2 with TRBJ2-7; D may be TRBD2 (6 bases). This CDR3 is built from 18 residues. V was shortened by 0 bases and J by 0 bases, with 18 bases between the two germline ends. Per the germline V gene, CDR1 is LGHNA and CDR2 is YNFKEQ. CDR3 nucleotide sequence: TGTGCCAGCAGCCAAGATCTGGCCGGTAGCGGCTACTCCTACGAGCAGTACTTC. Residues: CASSQDLAGSGYSYEQYF.

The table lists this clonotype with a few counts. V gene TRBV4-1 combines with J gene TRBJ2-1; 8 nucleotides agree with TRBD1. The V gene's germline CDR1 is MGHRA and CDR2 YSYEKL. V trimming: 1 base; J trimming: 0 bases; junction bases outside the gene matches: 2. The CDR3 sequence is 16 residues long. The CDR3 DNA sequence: TGCGCCAGCAGCCAAGGCGACAGGGGCTCCTACAATGAGCAGTTCTTC. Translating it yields CASSQGDRGSYNEQFF.

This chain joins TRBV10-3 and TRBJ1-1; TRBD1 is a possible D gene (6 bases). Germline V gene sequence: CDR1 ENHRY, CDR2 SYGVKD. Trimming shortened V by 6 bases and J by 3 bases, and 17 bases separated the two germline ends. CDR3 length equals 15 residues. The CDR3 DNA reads TGTGCCATCAGGGAGGAAAACAGGGCGGACACTGAAGCTTTCTTT. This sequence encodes CAIREENRADTEAFF.

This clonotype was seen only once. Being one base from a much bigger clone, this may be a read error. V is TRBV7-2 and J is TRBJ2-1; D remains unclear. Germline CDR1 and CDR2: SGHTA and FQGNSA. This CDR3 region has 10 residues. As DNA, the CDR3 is TGTGCCAGCAGCGGCAATGAGCAGTCCTTC. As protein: CASSGNEQSF.

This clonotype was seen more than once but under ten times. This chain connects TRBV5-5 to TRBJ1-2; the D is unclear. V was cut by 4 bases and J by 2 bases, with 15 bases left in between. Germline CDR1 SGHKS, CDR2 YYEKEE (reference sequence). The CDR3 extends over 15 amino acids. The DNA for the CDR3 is TGTGCCAGCAGCCAAAATGCGGAAGTAAACTATGGCTACACCTTC. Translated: CASSQNAEVNYGYTF.

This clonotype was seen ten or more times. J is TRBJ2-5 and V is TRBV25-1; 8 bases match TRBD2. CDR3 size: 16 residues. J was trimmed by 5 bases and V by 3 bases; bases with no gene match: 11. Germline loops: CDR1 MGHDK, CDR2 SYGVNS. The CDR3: CASSDLRRGAEETQYF. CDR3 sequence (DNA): TGTGCCAGCAGTGATCTGCGGCGGGGGGCTGAGGAGACCCAGTACTTC.

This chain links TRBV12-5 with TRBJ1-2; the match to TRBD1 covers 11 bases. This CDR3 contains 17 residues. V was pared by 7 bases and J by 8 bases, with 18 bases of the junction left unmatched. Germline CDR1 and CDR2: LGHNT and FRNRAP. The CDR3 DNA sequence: TGTGCTAGTGCCGCAACAACGGGCGGGACAGGGGGATTAGGCTACACCTTC. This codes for CASAATTGGTGGLGYTF.

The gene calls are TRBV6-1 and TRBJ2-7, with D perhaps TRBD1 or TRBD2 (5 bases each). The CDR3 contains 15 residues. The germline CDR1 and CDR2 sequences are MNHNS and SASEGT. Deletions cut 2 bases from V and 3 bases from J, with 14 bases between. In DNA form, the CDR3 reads TGTGCCAGCAGTGAAATTGAGGGGATAGGCTACGAGCAGTACGTC. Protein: CASSEIEGIGYEQYV.

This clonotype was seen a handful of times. The chain's CDR3 is CASIFPGDSQPQHF. CDR3 nucleotides: TGTGCCAGTATCTTCCCAGGGGACAGTCAGCCCCAGCATTTT. This rearrangement joins TRBV19 to TRBJ1-5, with 7 bases that match TRBD1. This CDR3 region has 14 residues. CDR1 is LNHDA and CDR2 is SQIVND in the germline V gene (reference sequence). The junction had 9 bases not matched to a gene; V was cut back by 7 bases and J by 6 bases. The full variable domain, in which reference TRBV19 and TRBJ1-5 provide the parts outside the CDR3, is DGGITQSPKYLFRKEGQNVTLSCEQNLNHDAMYWYRQDPGQGLRLIYYSQIVNDFQKGDIAEGYSVSREKKESFPLTVTSAQKNPTAFYLCASIFPGDSQPQHFGDGTRLSIL.

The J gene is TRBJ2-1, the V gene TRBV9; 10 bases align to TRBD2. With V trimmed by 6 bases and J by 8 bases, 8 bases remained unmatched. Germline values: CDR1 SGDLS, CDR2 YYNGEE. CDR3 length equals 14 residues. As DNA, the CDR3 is TGTGCCAGCAACGCAGCGGGGGGGCACGATGAGCAGTTCTTC. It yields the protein CASNAAGGHDEQFF.

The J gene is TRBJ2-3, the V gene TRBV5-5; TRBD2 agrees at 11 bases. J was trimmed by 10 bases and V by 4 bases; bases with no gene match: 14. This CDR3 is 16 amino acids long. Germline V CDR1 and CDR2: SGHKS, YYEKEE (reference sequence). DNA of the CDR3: TGTGCCAGCAGCGCGCCCCTAGCGGGGGGACCTGGAGCGCAGTATTTT. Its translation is CASSAPLAGGPGAQYF. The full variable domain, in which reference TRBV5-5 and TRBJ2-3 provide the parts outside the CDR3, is DAGVTQSPTHLIKTRGQQVTLRCSPISGHKSVSWYQQVLGQGPQFIFQYYEKEERGRGNFPDRFSARQFPNYSSELNVNALLLGDSALYLCASSAPLAGGPGAQYFGPGTRLTVL.

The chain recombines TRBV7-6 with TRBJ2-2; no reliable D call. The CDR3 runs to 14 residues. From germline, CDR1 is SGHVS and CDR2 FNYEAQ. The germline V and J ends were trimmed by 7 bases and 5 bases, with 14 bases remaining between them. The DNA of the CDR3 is TGTGCCAGCAATAGGCCGGAAAAAACCGGGGAGCTGTTTTTT. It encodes CASNRPEKTGELFF.

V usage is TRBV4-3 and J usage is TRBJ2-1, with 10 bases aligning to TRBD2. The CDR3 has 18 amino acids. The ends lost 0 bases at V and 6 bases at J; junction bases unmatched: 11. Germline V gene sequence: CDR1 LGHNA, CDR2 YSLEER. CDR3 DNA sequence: TGCGCCAGCAGCCAAGATTGGTTCAGCGGGGGGGCCGGCAATGAGCAGTTCTTC. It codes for CASSQDWFSGGAGNEQFF.

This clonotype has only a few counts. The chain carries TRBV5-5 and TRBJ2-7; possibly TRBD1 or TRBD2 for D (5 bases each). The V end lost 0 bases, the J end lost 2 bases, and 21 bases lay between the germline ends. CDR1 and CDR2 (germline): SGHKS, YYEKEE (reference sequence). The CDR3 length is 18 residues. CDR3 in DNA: TGTGCCAGCAGCTTGGTGGTTATATCCGGGACGCCGACCTACGAGCAGTACTTC. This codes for CASSLVVISGTPTYEQYF.

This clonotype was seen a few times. CDR3 protein: CASSLLMNEQYF. CDR3 DNA: TGCGCCAGCAGCTTGCTGATGAACGAGCAGTACTTC. The rearrangement uses TRBV5-1 and TRBJ2-7; D is unclear. CDR3 length: 12 amino acids. CDR1 is SGHRS and CDR2 is YFSETQ in the germline V gene. V was clipped by 1 base and J by 5 bases, with 7 bases between them.

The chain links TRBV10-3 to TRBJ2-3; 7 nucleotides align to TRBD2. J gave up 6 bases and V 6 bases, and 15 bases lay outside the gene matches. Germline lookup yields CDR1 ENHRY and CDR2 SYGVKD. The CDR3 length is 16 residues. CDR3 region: CAISDGTTPNVDTQYF. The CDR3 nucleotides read TGTGCCATCAGCGACGGGACTACCCCGAATGTGGATACGCAGTATTTT.

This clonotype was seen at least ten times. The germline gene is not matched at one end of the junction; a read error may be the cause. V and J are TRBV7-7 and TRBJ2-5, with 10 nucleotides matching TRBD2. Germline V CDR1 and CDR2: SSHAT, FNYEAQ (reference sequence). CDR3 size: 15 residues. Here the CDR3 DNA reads TGTGCTAGCACCTTGCTAGCGGGGGACGGGGAGACCCAGTACTTC. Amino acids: CASTLLAGDGETQYF.

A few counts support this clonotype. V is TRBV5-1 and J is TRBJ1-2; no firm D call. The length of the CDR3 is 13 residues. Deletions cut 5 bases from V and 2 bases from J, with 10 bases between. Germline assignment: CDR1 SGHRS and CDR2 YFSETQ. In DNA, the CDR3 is TGCGCCAGCAGGAATCAGGAGAACTATGGCTACACCTTC. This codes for CASRNQENYGYTF. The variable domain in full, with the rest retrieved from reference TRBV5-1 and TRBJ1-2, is KAGVTQTPRYLIKTRGQQVTLSCSPISGHRSVSWYQQTPGQGLQFLFEYFSETQRNKGNFPGRFSGRQFSNSRSEMNVSTLELGDSALYLCASRNQENYGYTFGSGTRLTVV.

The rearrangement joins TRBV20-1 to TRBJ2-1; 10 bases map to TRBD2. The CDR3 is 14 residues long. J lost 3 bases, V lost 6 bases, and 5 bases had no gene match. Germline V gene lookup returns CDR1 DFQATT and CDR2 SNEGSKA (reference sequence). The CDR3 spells CSAGAGGGYNEQFF. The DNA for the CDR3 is TGCAGTGCGGGAGCGGGGGGGGGCTACAATGAGCAGTTCTTC.

CDR3 loop: CASSLGFPETQYF. Here the CDR3 DNA reads TGTGCCAGCAGCCTCGGGTTCCCAGAGACCCAGTACTTC. This chain joins TRBV5-6 and TRBJ2-5; the D is unclear. The CDR3 has 13 amino acids. V was cut by 4 bases and J by 4 bases, with 11 bases left in between. Per the germline V gene, CDR1 is SGHDT and CDR2 is YYEEEE.

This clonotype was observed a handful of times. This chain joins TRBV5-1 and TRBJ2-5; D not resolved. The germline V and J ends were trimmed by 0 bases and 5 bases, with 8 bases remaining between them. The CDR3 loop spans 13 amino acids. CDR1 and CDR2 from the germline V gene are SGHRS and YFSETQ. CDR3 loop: CASSLDFQETQYF. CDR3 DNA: TGCGCCAGCAGCTTGGACTTCCAGGAGACCCAGTACTTC.

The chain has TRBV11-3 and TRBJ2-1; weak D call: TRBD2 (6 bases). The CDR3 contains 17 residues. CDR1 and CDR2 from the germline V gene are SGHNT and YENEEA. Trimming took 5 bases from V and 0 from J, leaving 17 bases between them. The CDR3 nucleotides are TGTGCCAGCAGCCCGGGGGTGGGCGGGCCCTCCTACAATGAGCAGTTCTTC. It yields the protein CASSPGVGGPSYNEQFF.

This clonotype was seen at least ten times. CDR3 sequence (DNA): TGTGCCAGCAGTTACTCCTGGTCGGGTGACGGCAACACTGAAGCTTTCTTT. It encodes CASSYSWSGDGNTEAFF. This rearrangement joins TRBV6-5 to TRBJ1-1; no definite D call. Per germline, CDR1 MNHEY and CDR2 SVGAGI. The length of the CDR3 is 17 residues. V lost 0 bases and J lost 2, with 16 bases in between.

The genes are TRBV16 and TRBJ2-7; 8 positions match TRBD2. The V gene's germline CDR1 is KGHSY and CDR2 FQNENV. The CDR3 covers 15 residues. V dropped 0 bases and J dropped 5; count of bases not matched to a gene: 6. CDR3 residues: CASSQSGTRFHEQYF. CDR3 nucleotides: TGTGCCAGCAGCCAATCGGGGACTAGGTTCCACGAGCAGTACTTC.

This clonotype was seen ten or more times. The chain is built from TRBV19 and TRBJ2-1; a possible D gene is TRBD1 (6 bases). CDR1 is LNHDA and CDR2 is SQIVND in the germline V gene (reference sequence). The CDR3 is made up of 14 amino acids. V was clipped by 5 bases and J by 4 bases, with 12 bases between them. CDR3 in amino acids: CASSPPRGYNEQFF. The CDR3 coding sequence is TGTGCCAGTAGTCCTCCCAGGGGATACAATGAGCAGTTCTTC. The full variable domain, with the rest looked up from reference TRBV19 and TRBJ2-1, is DGGITQSPKYLFRKEGQNVTLSCEQNLNHDAMYWYRQDPGQGLRLIYYSQIVNDFQKGDIAEGYSVSREKKESFPLTVTSAQKNPTAFYLCASSPPRGYNEQFFGPGTRLTVL.

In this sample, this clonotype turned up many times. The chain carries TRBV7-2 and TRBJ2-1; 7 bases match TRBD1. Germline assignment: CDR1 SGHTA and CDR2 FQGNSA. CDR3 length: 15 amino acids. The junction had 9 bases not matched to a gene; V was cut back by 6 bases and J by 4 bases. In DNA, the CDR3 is TGTGCCAGCAGAATAACCGGGACAGATTACAATGAGCAGTTCTTC. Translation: CASRITGTDYNEQFF. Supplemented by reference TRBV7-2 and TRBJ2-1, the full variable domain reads GAGVSQSPSNKVTEKGKDVELRCDPISGHTALYWYRQSLGQGLEFLIYFQGNSAPDKSGLPSDRFSAERTGGSVSTLTIQRTQQEDSAVYLCASRITGTDYNEQFFGPGTRLTVL.

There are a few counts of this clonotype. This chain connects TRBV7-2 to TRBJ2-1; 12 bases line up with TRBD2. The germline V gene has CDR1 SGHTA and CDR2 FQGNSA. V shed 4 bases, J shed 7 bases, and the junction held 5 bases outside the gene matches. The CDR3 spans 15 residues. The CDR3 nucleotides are TGTGCCAGCAGCTCGCTAGCGGGGGGGCTTAATGAGCAGTTCTTC. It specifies CASSSLAGGLNEQFF.

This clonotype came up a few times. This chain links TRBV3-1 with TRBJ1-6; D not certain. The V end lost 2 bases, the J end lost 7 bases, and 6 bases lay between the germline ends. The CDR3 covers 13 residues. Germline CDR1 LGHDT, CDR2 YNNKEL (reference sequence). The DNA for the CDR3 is TGTGCCAGCAGCCAAATGCAGAATTCACCCCTCCACTTT. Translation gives CASSQMQNSPLHF.